The next 21 T cell receptor beta chains were all read from a single sample in a study of blood T cell repertoires in COVID-19 (dated by TCRdb to about 2020). Libraries were built with the immunoSEQ multiplex PCR assay. TCRdb limited this immuneACCESS table to in-frame rearrangements with V and J called. A share of clones is missing; checked studies link under half to unresolved V genes, and the rest is unexplained. The sample yields roughly 200,000 clones; around 84% were counted once. Over 15% of the sample goes to the ten largest clones. Sequencing input: peripheral blood. The receptor source for this set is a woman older than 75 with active or convalescent COVID-19.

This chain connects TRBV11-1 to TRBJ2-7; the match to TRBD1 covers 8 bases. The germline V gene encodes CDR1 SGHAT and CDR2 FQDESV (reference sequence). The J segment lost 2 bases and the V segment lost 6 bases, leaving 3 bases of the junction unmatched. The CDR3 has 13 residues. The CDR3 DNA reads as TGTGCCAGCAGAGCAGGGGGCCCCTACGAGCAGTACTTC. It is translated as CASRAGGPYEQYF.

The V call is TRBV18, the J call TRBJ1-6; the match to TRBD1 covers 10 bases. With V trimmed by 6 bases and J by 8 bases, 7 bases remained unmatched. Looked up from germline, CDR1 is KGHSH and CDR2 is LQKENI. The CDR3 has 15 residues. Here the CDR3 DNA reads TGTGCCAGCTCGCCAGAGACAGGGGGCGATTCACCCCTCCACTTT. Amino acid sequence: CASSPETGGDSPLHF.

V gene TRBV5-1 combines with J gene TRBJ2-2; D is perhaps TRBD1 (5 bases). Germline CDR1 SGHRS, CDR2 YFSETQ. CDR3 size: 15 residues. V was shortened by 4 bases and J by 4 bases, with 14 bases between the two germline ends. CDR3: CASSPPDRGTGELFF. CDR3 nucleotides: TGCGCCAGCAGCCCCCCCGATAGGGGCACCGGGGAGCTGTTTTTT.

The rearrangement joins TRBV6-1 to TRBJ2-7, with 8 bases fitting TRBD1. This CDR3 contains 16 residues. CDR1 is MNHNS and CDR2 is SASEGT in the germline V gene. V lost 0 bases, J lost 4 bases, and 8 bases stayed unmatched. CDR3 region: CASSEAWTGYDYEQYF. The CDR3 DNA is TGTGCCAGCAGTGAAGCCTGGACAGGGTACGATTACGAGCAGTACTTC.

V gene TRBV5-1 combines with J gene TRBJ1-2; tentative D call: TRBD1 (6 bases). Between the trimmed V and J ends, which lost 1 base and 0 bases, there was a span of 13 bases. CDR1 is SGHRS, CDR2 YFSETQ, per germline. The CDR3 is 16 amino acids. CDR3 coding DNA: TGCGCCAGCAGCTTGCGGACAGATATCACTAACTATGGCTACACCTTC. Amino acid sequence: CASSLRTDITNYGYTF.

There are a few counts of this clone. This rearrangement joins TRBV3-1 (or the pseudogene TRBV3-2) to TRBJ2-7, with TRBD1 identical over 10 bases. J gave up 9 bases and V 2 bases, and 10 bases lay outside the gene matches. Germline V gene data show CDR1 as LGHDT and CDR2 as YNNKEL (reference sequence). The CDR3 runs 15 residues. Here the CDR3 DNA reads TGTGCCAGCAGCCAACCCGGACAGGGGGTGTTCGGGCAGTACTTC. Its protein is CASSQPGQGVFGQYF.

The genes are TRBV30 and TRBJ2-5; 7 nucleotides match TRBD2. Germline CDR1 and CDR2: GTSNPN and SVGIG (reference sequence). The junction had 18 bases not matched to a gene; V was cut back by 4 bases and J by 4 bases. The length of the CDR3 is 17 residues. CDR3 sequence: CAWTSRRGRVGRETQYF. DNA for the CDR3: TGTGCCTGGACTTCCAGGCGGGGGAGGGTGGGGAGAGAGACCCAGTACTTC.

V gene TRBV7-3 combines with J gene TRBJ2-7; D is unclear. The CDR3 is made up of 15 amino acids. Per germline, CDR1 SGHTA and CDR2 FQGTGA. Trimming pared 1 base from V and 3 bases from J, leaving 13 bases between. The DNA of the CDR3 is TGTGCCAGCAGCTTAATGAGGAGTCCCGGCTACGAGCAGTACTTC. It encodes CASSLMRSPGYEQYF.

In this sample, this clone turned up a few times. The gene calls are TRBV6-2 or TRBV6-3 and TRBJ1-5; D unresolved. Trimming stripped 5 bases from V and 6 bases from J, with 14 bases between. The CDR3 has 14 amino acids. Germline CDR1 is MNHEY and CDR2 is SVGEGT. CDR3 region: CASSPTAGSQPQHF. CDR3 DNA: TGTGCCAGCAGTCCGACGGCCGGGAGTCAGCCCCAGCATTTT.

The V and J genes are TRBV10-3 and TRBJ2-7, with TRBD1 matching over 8 bases. V was pared by 4 bases and J by 4 bases, with 3 bases of the junction left unmatched. The CDR3 is made up of 13 amino acids. Germline V gene lookup returns CDR1 ENHRY and CDR2 SYGVKD. CDR3 coding DNA: TGTGCCATCAGTGGCCAGGGGGCTTACGAGCAGTACTTC. Translated, it gives CAISGQGAYEQYF.

The chain joins TRBV5-4 to TRBJ2-1; the match to TRBD1 covers 9 bases. Trimming took 3 bases from V and 6 from J; bases not matched to a gene: 1. Per the germline V gene, CDR1 is SGHNT and CDR2 is YYREEE (reference sequence). CDR3 size: 13 residues. CDR3 loop: CASSSTGGNEQFF. The CDR3, as DNA: TGTGCCAGCAGCTCGACAGGGGGCAATGAGCAGTTCTTC.

The chain employs TRBV4-2 and TRBJ1-5, with 8 nucleotides matching TRBD1. With V trimmed by 1 base and J by 7 bases, 9 bases remained unmatched. Germline V lookup: CDR1 LGHNA, CDR2 YNFKEQ. This CDR3 comprises 16 residues. The CDR3 is CASSQARTGSGQPQHF. CDR3 coding DNA: TGTGCCAGCAGCCAAGCTCGGACAGGGTCGGGGCAGCCCCAGCATTTT.

This clone has only one observation. The chain has TRBV6-5 and TRBJ2-3; TRBD1 matches at 8 bases. Germline values: CDR1 MNHEY, CDR2 SVGAGI. With V trimmed by 7 bases and J by 5 bases, 11 bases remained unmatched. The CDR3 contains 15 residues. The CDR3 here is CASTVDRGQVDTQYF. CDR3 DNA sequence: TGTGCCAGCACTGTCGACAGGGGTCAGGTAGATACGCAGTATTTT.

V usage is TRBV12-3 or TRBV12-4 and J usage is TRBJ2-1; 7 bases map to TRBD2. There are 13 residues in the CDR3. The ends lost 6 bases at V and 12 bases at J; junction bases unmatched: 11. The DNA of the CDR3 is TGTGCCAGCAGCCTACTACGACTAGCCGCGCAGTTCTTC. Its translation is CASSLLRLAAQFF.

This clone was picked up one time. The V gene is TRBV7-3, the J gene TRBJ2-1; D ambiguous. CDR1 and CDR2 from the germline V gene are SGHTA and FQGTGA. V was shortened by 4 bases and J by 6 bases, with 13 bases between the two germline ends. This CDR3 comprises 14 residues. For the CDR3, the DNA is TGTGCCAGCAGCTCCCCCCTTGAGCTCAATGAGCAGTTCTTC. Residues: CASSSPLELNEQFF.

Here the CDR3 reads CASSPGGGETQYF. The CDR3 region has the DNA TGTGCCAGCTCACCGGGAGGGGGAGAGACCCAGTACTTC. This chain joins TRBV18 and TRBJ2-5, with D possibly being TRBD2 (7 bases). V was cut by 3 bases and J by 4 bases, with 9 bases left in between. The germline V gene encodes CDR1 KGHSH and CDR2 LQKENI. The CDR3 is 13 residues long. Based on the CDR3 plus reference TRBV18 and TRBJ2-5, the full variable domain is NAGVMQNPRHLVRRRGQEARLRCSPMKGHSHVYWYRQLPEEGLKFMVYLQKENIIDESGMPKERFSAEFPKEGPSILRIQQVVRGDSAAYFCASSPGGGETQYFGPGTRLLVL.

The genes are TRBV6-5 and TRBJ1-3, with unresolved D. This CDR3 contains 16 residues. Germline V gene sequence: CDR1 MNHEY, CDR2 SVGAGI. V was pared by 0 bases and J by 0 bases, with 9 bases between. The CDR3 region has the DNA TGTGCCAGCAGTTACTCGGGCGGGGTCTCTGGAAACACCATATATTTT. This sequence encodes CASSYSGGVSGNTIYF.

Regarding this clone: It is unclear where the CDR3 begins or ends on the DNA, so no DNA is shown, and the CDR3 is as TCRdb lists it. This CDR3 is CASTVAGGATMYF. The V and J genes are TRBV2 and TRBJ1-3; TRBD1 is taken as the D call from the table, unchecked against the DNA. The CDR3 adds up to 13 amino acids, both ends counted. The germline V gene encodes CDR1 SNHLY and CDR2 FYNNEI.

The V call is TRBV12-5, the J call TRBJ2-5; TRBD2 is a possible D gene (7 bases). Germline V lookup: CDR1 LGHNT, CDR2 FRNRAP. This CDR3 contains 15 residues. The germline V and J ends were trimmed by 1 base and 5 bases, with 14 bases remaining between them. The chain's CDR3 is CASGLANGGLETQYF. The DNA for the CDR3 is TGTGCTAGTGGTTTGGCTAACGGGGGGCTGGAGACCCAGTACTTC.

The J gene is TRBJ1-4, the V gene TRBV7-9; 7 bases match TRBD1. The CDR3 is 14 amino acids. CDR1 is SEHNR and CDR2 is FQNEAQ in the germline V gene (reference sequence). V was clipped by 6 bases and J by 8 bases; unmatched bases: 9. The CDR3 loop is CASSSDRDGEKLFF. For the CDR3, the DNA is TGTGCCAGCAGTTCAGACAGGGACGGAGAAAAACTGTTTTTT.

This clone was detected once. The J gene is TRBJ1-1, the V gene TRBV18, with D unresolved. V lost 2 bases, J lost 4 bases, and 8 bases lay in between. CDR1 is KGHSH, CDR2 LQKENI, per germline. CDR3 length: 13 residues. The CDR3 DNA sequence: TGTGCCAGCTCACCAGGGCCCGCCACTGAAGCTTTCTTT. Its protein is CASSPGPATEAFF.